The T cell receptor (beta chain) described here comes from a study of cytomegalovirus exposure and HLA in healthy donors. Study conclusions and caveats: Segments of the TCR beta V type were, in most cases, productive about 87% or about 30% of the time in an earlier analysis. A later analysis reported that several of the most significant clusters appeared to be linked to common viral pathogens, among them Epstein-Barr virus. Sequencing likely caused a cluster of highly shared sequence variants.

The PCR employed 60 Vbeta primers together with 13 Jbeta primers. Sequencing was performed with immunoSEQ multiplex PCR; in TCRdb, only in-frame clones are kept and a portion is missing. The table includes about 140,000 clones, under 70% detected once. Concerning this clone: Its antigen is undetermined.

The clonotype was recovered from a man aged 30 to 45 in good health and CMV-seropositive. What was sequenced was PBMCs.

The CDR3 DNA reads as TGTGCCAGCAGCGTAGGGGGGGACAGCCAAGAGACCCAGTACTTC. Its protein is CASSVGGDSQETQYF. The J gene is TRBJ2-5, the V gene TRBV9, with D perhaps TRBD1 (7 bases). V was shortened by 0 bases and J by 1 base, with 10 bases between the two germline ends. The CDR3 runs 15 residues. CDR1 and CDR2 (germline): SGDLS, YYNGEE.